The 6 T cell receptor beta chains reported below all come from one sample, sequenced in a study of identifying expanded T cells in peripheral blood. Profiling relied on immunoSEQ multiplex PCR, and the TCRdb table lists in-frame clones only, not all of them. The data show 50,000 to 60,000 clones, with approximately 86% seen just once and around 13% held by the top ten. Sequences were obtained from blood. Every receptor here comes from a person aged 18 to 75 in good health.

The rearrangement uses TRBV19 and TRBJ1-5; D ambiguous. Germline assignment: CDR1 LNHDA and CDR2 SQIVND (reference sequence). Trimming took off 7 bases at V and 0 bases at J, with 13 bases between the two ends. The CDR3 runs to 15 residues. The CDR3 DNA reads as TGTGCCAGTAACGTTAGACACGATAGCAATCAGCCCCAGCATTTT. Protein product: CASNVRHDSNQPQHF. The full variable domain, in which reference TRBV19 and TRBJ1-5 provide the parts outside the CDR3, is DGGITQSPKYLFRKEGQNVTLSCEQNLNHDAMYWYRQDPGQGLRLIYYSQIVNDFQKGDIAEGYSVSREKKESFPLTVTSAQKNPTAFYLCASNVRHDSNQPQHFGDGTRLSIL.

This rearrangement joins TRBV20-1 to TRBJ2-7, with D perhaps TRBD1 (5 bases). V dropped 5 bases and J dropped 6 bases, with 11 bases sitting between them. Germline V gives CDR1 DFQATT, CDR2 SNEGSKA (reference sequence). The CDR3 extends over 11 amino acids. The CDR3 nucleotides are TGCAGTGCTCAGACAGTAGGCGAGCAGTACTTC. Its protein is CSAQTVGEQYF.

This rearrangement joins TRBV7-2 to TRBJ2-3; D tentatively fits TRBD1 or TRBD2 (5 bases each). Germline CDR1 is SGHTA and CDR2 is FQGNSA. There are 15 residues in the CDR3. V was trimmed by 5 bases and J by 2 bases, leaving 14 bases between them. CDR3 in amino acids: CASSLGGGTTDTQYF. Here the CDR3 DNA reads TGTGCCAGCAGCCTTGGTGGGGGAACCACAGATACGCAGTATTTT.

This sequence joins TRBV5-4 and TRBJ1-1; a weak D match, TRBD1 (6 bases). The length of the CDR3 is 15 residues. Trimming removed 6 bases at V and 1 base at J, with 16 bases between. Germline V gives CDR1 SGHNT, CDR2 YYREEE (reference sequence). For the CDR3, the DNA is TGTGCCAGCACCCCCGCGGGGGCGCGGAACACTGAAGCTTTCTTT. Its translation is CASTPAGARNTEAFF.

The gene calls are TRBV5-6 and TRBJ1-5; TRBD1 aligns across 8 bases. V lost 4 bases to trimming and J lost 6 bases; unmatched junction nucleotides: 12. There are 16 residues in the CDR3. Germline loops: CDR1 SGHDT, CDR2 YYEEEE. This CDR3 is CASSRWGRGHVQPQHF. DNA for the CDR3: TGTGCCAGCAGCCGATGGGGCAGGGGGCATGTTCAGCCCCAGCATTTT.

This CDR3 is CASRKSGFGSVEQYF. CDR3 sequence (DNA): TGTGCCAGCAGGAAATCGGGATTCGGATCGGTCGAGCAGTACTTC. The chain recombines TRBV5-6 with TRBJ2-7, with D tentatively TRBD2 (5 bases). Germline values: CDR1 SGHDT, CDR2 YYEEEE. The germline V and J ends were trimmed by 5 bases and 6 bases, with 21 bases remaining between them. The CDR3 totals 15 residues.